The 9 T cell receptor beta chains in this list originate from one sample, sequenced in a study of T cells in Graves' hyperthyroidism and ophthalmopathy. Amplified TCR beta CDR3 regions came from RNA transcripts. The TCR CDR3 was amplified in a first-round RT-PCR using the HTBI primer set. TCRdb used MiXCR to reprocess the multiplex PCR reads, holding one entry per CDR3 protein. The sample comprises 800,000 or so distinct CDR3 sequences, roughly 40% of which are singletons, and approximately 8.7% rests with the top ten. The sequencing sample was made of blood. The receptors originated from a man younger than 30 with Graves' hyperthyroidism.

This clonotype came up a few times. CDR3 coding DNA: TGTGCCAGCAGGGGGGCTAGCGCCGAGCAGTACTTC. It codes for CASRGASAEQYF. The chain employs TRBV7-2 and TRBJ2-7; D may match TRBD1 or TRBD2 (6 bases each). In germline, CDR1 is SGHTA, CDR2 FQGNSA. This CDR3 contains 12 residues. V shed 6 bases and J shed 6 bases, with 12 bases lying between them.

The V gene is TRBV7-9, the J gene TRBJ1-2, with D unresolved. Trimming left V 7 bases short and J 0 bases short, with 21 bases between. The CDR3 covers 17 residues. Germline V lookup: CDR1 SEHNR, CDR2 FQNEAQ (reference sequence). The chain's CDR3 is CASTRRPGPAANYGYTF. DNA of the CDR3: TGTGCCAGCACCCGACGCCCAGGCCCAGCCGCTAACTATGGCTACACCTTC.

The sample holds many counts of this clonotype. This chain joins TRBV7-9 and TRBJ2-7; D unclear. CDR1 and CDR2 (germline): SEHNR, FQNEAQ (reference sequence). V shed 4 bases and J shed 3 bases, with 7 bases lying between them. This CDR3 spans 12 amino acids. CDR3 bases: TGTGCCAGCAGCTCGACTCACTACGAGCAGTACTTC. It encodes CASSSTHYEQYF. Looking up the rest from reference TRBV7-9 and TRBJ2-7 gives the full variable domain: DTGVSQNPRHKITKRGQNVTFRCDPISEHNRLYWYRQTLGQGPEFLTYFQNEAQLEKSRLLSDRFSAERPKGSFSTLEIQRTEQGDSAMYLCASSSTHYEQYFGPGTRLTVT.

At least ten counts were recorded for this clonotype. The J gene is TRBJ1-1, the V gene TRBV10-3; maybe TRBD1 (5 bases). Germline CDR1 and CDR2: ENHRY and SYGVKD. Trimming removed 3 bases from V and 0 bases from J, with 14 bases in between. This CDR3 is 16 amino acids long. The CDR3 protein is CAISDIRAAMNTEAFF. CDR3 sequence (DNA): TGTGCCATCAGTGATATCAGGGCCGCTATGAACACTGAAGCTTTCTTT.

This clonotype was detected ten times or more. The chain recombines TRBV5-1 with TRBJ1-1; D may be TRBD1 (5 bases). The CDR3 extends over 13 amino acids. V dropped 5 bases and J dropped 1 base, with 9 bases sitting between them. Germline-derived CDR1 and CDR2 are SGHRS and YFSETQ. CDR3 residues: CASRPGGNTEAFF. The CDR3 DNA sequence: TGCGCCAGCAGACCGGGGGGGAACACTGAAGCTTTCTTT.

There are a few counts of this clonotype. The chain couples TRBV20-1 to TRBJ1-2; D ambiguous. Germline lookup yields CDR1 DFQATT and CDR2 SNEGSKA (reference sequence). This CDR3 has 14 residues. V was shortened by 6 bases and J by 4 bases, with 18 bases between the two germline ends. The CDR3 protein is CSAPTPGKAYGYTF. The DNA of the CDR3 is TGCAGTGCCCCTACGCCCGGGAAGGCCTATGGCTACACCTTC.

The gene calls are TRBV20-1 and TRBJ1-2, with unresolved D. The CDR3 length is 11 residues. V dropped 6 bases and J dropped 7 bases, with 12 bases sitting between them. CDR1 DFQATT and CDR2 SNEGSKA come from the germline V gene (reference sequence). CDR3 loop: CSADPSSGYTF. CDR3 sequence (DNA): TGCAGTGCGGACCCTAGCTCTGGCTACACCTTC.

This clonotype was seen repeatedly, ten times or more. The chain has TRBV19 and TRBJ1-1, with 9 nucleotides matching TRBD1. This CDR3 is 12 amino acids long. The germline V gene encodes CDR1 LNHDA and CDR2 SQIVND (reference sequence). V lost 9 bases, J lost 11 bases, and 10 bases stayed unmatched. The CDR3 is CASSQGASGAFF. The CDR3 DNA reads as TGTGCCAGCTCACAGGGGGCTTCTGGGGCTTTCTTT. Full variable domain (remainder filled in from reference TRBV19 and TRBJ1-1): DGGITQSPKYLFRKEGQNVTLSCEQNLNHDAMYWYRQDPGQGLRLIYYSQIVNDFQKGDIAEGYSVSREKKESFPLTVTSAQKNPTAFYLCASSQGASGAFFGQGTRLTVV.

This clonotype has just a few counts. CDR3 region: CASSSGHGNQPQHF. The CDR3 region has the DNA TGTGCCAGCAGTTCAGGGCACGGCAATCAGCCCCAGCATTTT. The rearrangement uses TRBV12-3 or TRBV12-4 and TRBJ1-5; a possible D gene is TRBD1 (5 bases). The CDR3 spans 14 residues. The V end was cut by 4 bases, the J end by 2 bases, with 9 bases between.